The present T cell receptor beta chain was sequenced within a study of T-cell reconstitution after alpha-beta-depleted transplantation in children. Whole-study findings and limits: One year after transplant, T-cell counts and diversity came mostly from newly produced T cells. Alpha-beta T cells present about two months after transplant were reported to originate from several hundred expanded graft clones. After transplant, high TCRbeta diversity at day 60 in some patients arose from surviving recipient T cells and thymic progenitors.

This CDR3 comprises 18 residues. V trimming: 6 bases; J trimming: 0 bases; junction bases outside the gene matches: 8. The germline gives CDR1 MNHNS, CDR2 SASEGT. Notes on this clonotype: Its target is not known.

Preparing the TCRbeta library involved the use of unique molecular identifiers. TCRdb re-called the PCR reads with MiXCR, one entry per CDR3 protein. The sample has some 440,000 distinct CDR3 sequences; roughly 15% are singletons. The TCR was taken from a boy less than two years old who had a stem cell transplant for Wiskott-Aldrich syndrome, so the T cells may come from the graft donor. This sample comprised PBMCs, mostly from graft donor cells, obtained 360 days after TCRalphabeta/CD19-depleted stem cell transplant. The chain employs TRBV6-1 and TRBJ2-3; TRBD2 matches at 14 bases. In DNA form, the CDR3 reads TGTGCCAGCAGCCCCGGACTAGCGGGGGGCCTTAGCACAGATACGCAGTATTTT. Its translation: CASSPGLAGGLSTDTQYF.